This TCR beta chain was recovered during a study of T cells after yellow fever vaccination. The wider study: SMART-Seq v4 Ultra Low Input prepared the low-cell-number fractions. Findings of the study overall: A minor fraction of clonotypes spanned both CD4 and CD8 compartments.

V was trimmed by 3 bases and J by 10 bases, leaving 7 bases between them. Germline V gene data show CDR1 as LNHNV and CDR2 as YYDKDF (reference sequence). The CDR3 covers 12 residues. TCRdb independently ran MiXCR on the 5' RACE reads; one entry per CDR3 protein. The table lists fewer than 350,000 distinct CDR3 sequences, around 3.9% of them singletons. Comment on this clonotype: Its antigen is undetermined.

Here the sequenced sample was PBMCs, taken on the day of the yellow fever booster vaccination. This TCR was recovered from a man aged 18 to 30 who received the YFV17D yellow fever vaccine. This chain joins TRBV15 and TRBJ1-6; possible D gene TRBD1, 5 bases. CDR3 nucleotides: TGTGCCACCAGCAGGGGACTGTCACCCCTCCACTTT. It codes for CATSRGLSPLHF.